This TCR beta chain appears in the sequencing data of a study of T cell responses to AZD1222 COVID-19 vaccine. Study-wide results and limits: Regions 160-218 and 743-854 dominated among vaccine-associated CD4 TCRs spanning spike.

The V gene lost 4 bases and the J gene lost 8 bases, with 20 bases spanning the gap. Germline loops: CDR1 MDHEN, CDR2 SYDVKM. The CDR3 has 15 amino acids. The protocol was immunoSEQ multiplex PCR, while the TCRdb copy is restricted to in-frame clones and leaves out a portion. Among around 150,000 clones listed, nearly 95% were seen once. Note on this clone: As yet, its antigen is unknown.

Pooled together were second doses at about 4 or about 12 weeks. Sample: peripheral blood, taken 28 days after the second AZD1222 dose. This TCR derives from an adult who received the AZD1222 COVID-19 vaccine. V is TRBV28 and J is TRBJ1-2, with D unclear. CDR3 loop: CASSSLEGFNRGYTF. CDR3 DNA: TGTGCCAGCAGTTCGTTGGAGGGTTTCAATCGGGGCTACACCTTC.